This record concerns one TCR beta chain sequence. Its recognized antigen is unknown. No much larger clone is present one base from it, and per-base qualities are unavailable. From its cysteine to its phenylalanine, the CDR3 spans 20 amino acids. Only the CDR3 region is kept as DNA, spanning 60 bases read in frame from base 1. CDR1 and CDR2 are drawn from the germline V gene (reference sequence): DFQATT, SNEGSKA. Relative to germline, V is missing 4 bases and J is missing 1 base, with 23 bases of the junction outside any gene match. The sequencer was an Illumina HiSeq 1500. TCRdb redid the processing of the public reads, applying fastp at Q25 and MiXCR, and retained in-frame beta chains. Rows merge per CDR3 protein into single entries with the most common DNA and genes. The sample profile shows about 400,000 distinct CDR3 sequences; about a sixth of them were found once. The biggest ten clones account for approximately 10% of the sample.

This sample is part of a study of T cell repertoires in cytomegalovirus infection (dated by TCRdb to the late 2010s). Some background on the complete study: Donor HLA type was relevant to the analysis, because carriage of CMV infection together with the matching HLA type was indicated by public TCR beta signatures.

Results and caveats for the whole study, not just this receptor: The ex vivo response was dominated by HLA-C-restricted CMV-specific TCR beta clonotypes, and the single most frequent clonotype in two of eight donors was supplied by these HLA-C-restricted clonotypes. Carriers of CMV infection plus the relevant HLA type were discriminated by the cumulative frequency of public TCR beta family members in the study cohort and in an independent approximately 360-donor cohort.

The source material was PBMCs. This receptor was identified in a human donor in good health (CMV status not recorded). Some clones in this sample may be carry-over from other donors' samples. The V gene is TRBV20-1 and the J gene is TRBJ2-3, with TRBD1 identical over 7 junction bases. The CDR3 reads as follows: CSAKSVAGGPGAYGTDTQYF. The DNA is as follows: TGCAGTGCTAAAAGTGTAGCAGGGGGACCCGGGGCATACGGCACAGATACGCAGTATTTT.